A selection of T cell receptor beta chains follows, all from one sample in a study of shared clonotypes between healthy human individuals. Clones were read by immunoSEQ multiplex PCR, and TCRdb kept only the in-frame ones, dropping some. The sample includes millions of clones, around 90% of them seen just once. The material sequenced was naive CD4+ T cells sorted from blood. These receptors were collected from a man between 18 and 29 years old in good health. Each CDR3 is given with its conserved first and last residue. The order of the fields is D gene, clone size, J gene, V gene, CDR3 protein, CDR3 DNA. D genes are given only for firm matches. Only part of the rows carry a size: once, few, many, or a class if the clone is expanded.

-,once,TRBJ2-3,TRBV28,CASSLQPSTDTQYF,TGTGCCAGCAGTTTACAACCTAGCACAGATACGCAGTATTTT
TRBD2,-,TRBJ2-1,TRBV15,CATSGGLAGVYDEQFF,TGTGCCACCAGCGGGGGACTAGCGGGAGTGTATGATGAGCAGTTCTTC
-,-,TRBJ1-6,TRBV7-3,CASSSTGTSNSPLHF,TGTGCCAGCAGCTCCACCGGGACGTCGAATTCACCCCTCCACTTT
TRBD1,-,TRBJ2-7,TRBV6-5,CASSYRQGTYEQYF,TGTGCCAGCAGTTATAGACAGGGTACCTACGAGCAGTACTTC
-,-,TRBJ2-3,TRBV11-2,CASSLYPKGGEYTDTQYF,TGTGCCAGCAGCTTATACCCGAAGGGGGGGGAGTACACAGATACGCAGTATTTT
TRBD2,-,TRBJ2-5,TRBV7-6,CASSLAGTSRETQYF,TGTGCCAGCAGCTTAGCGGGGACTAGCCGAGAGACCCAGTACTTC
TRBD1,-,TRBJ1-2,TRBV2,CASRGQGIPSSYGYTF,TGTGCCAGCAGGGGACAGGGGATCCCTTCCTCCTATGGCTACACCTTC
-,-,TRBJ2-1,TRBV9,CASSGPSVSSYNEQFF,TGTGCCAGCAGCGGACCTAGCGTCTCCTCCTACAATGAGCAGTTCTTC
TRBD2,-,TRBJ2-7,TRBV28,CASSPHGGSGSYEQYF,TGTGCCAGCAGTCCCCACGGGGGGTCGGGCTCTTACGAGCAGTACTTC
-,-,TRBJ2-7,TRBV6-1,CASTRNDIYYEQYF,TGTGCCAGCACCCGGAACGACATCTATTACGAGCAGTACTTC
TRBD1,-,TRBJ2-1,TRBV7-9,CASSLRQGNEQFF,TGTGCCAGCAGCCTTCGACAGGGTAATGAGCAGTTCTTC
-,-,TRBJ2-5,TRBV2,CASRRTSETQYF,TGTGCCAGCAGGCGGACATCAGAGACCCAGTACTTC
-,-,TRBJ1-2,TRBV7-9,CASSTEGEVGYTF,TGTGCCAGCAGCACGGAGGGGGAGGTTGGCTACACCTTC
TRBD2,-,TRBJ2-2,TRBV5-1,CASSLVQAGGLGTGELFF,TGCGCCAGCAGCTTGGTTCAAGCGGGAGGGCTTGGCACCGGGGAGCTGTTTTTT
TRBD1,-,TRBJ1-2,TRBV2,CASSAGGNYGYTF,TGTGCCAGCAGTGCAGGGGGTAACTATGGCTACACCTTC
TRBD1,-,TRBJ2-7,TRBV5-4,CASSLRQGSDEQYF,TGTGCCAGCAGCCTACGACAGGGGAGCGACGAGCAGTACTTC
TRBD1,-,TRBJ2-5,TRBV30,CACDRGKVLGETQYF,TGTGCCTGCGACAGGGGCAAGGTTTTGGGAGAGACCCAGTACTTC
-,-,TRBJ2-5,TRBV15,CATSRVTGGETQYF,TGTGCCACCAGCAGAGTGACAGGAGGGGAGACCCAGTACTTC
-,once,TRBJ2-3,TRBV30,CAWSLGADTQYF,TGTGCCTGGAGTTTGGGGGCAGATACGCAGTATTTT
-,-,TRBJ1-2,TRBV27,CASSPGNYGYTF,TGTGCCAGCAGTCCCGGGAACTATGGCTACACCTTC
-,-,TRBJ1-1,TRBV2,CASSARLAADTEAFF,TGTGCCAGCAGTGCCCGGCTTGCGGCGGACACTGAAGCTTTCTTT
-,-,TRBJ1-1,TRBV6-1,CASVRGGGTEAFF,TGTGCCAGCGTCAGGGGCGGCGGCACTGAAGCTTTCTTT
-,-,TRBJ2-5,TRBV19,CASSNPVTQYF,TGTGCCAGTTCAAATCCCGTGACCCAGTACTTC
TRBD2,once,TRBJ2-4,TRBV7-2,CASSGRLAAENIQYF,TGTGCCAGCAGCGGACGACTAGCGGCAGAAAACATTCAGTACTTC
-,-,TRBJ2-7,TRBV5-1,CASSFSPGSPYEQYF,TGCGCCAGCAGCTTTAGCCCGGGATCTCCCTACGAGCAGTACTTC
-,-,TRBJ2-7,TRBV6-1,CASSEGSYEQYF,TGTGCCAGCAGTGAGGGATCCTACGAGCAGTACTTC
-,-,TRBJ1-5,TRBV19,CASSPRQTNQPQHF,TGTGCCAGTAGTCCGCGACAGACTAATCAGCCCCAGCATTTT
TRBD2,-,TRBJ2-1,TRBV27,CASSSPLAGAEQFF,TGTGCCAGCAGTTCCCCCCTAGCGGGAGCTGAGCAGTTCTTC
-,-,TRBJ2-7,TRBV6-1,CASSEISDSYEQYF,TGTGCCAGCAGTGAAATCTCGGATTCCTACGAGCAGTACTTC
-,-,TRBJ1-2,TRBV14,CASSLGSNYGYTF,TGTGCCAGCAGCCTAGGGAGTAACTATGGCTACACCTTC
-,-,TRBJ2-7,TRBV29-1,CSVEVTRWAPEQYF,TGCAGCGTTGAAGTGACGCGATGGGCCCCCGAGCAGTACTTC
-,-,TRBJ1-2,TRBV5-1,CASSLEASVVTYGYTF,TGCGCCAGCAGCTTGGAAGCGTCGGTGGTTACCTATGGCTACACCTTC
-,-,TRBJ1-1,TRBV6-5,CASSYSSVMNTEAFF,TGTGCCAGCAGTTACTCGTCGGTAATGAACACTGAAGCTTTCTTT
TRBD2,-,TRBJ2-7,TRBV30,CAWSRTSGTYEQYF,TGTGCCTGGAGTAGGACTAGCGGTACCTACGAGCAGTACTTC
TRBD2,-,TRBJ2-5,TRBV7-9,CASSLSGRGETQYF,TGTGCCAGCAGCTTGAGCGGGAGAGGAGAGACCCAGTACTTC
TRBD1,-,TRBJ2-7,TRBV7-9,CASSTWTGGGLTYEQYF,TGTGCCAGCAGCACATGGACAGGGGGCGGCTTAACCTACGAGCAGTACTTC
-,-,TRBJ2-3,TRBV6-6,CASSRGTDTQYF,TGTGCCAGCAGTAGGGGCACAGATACGCAGTATTTT
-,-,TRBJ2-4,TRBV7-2,CASSLGGSKNIQYF,TGTGCCAGCAGCTTAGGGGGGTCCAAAAACATTCAGTACTTC
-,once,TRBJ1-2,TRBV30,CAWQSTGRDYGYTF,TGTGCCTGGCAATCCACAGGGCGGGACTATGGCTACACCTTC
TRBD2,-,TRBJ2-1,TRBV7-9,CASSWRVAGSYNEQFF,TGTGCCAGCAGCTGGCGGGTAGCGGGGTCCTACAATGAGCAGTTCTTC